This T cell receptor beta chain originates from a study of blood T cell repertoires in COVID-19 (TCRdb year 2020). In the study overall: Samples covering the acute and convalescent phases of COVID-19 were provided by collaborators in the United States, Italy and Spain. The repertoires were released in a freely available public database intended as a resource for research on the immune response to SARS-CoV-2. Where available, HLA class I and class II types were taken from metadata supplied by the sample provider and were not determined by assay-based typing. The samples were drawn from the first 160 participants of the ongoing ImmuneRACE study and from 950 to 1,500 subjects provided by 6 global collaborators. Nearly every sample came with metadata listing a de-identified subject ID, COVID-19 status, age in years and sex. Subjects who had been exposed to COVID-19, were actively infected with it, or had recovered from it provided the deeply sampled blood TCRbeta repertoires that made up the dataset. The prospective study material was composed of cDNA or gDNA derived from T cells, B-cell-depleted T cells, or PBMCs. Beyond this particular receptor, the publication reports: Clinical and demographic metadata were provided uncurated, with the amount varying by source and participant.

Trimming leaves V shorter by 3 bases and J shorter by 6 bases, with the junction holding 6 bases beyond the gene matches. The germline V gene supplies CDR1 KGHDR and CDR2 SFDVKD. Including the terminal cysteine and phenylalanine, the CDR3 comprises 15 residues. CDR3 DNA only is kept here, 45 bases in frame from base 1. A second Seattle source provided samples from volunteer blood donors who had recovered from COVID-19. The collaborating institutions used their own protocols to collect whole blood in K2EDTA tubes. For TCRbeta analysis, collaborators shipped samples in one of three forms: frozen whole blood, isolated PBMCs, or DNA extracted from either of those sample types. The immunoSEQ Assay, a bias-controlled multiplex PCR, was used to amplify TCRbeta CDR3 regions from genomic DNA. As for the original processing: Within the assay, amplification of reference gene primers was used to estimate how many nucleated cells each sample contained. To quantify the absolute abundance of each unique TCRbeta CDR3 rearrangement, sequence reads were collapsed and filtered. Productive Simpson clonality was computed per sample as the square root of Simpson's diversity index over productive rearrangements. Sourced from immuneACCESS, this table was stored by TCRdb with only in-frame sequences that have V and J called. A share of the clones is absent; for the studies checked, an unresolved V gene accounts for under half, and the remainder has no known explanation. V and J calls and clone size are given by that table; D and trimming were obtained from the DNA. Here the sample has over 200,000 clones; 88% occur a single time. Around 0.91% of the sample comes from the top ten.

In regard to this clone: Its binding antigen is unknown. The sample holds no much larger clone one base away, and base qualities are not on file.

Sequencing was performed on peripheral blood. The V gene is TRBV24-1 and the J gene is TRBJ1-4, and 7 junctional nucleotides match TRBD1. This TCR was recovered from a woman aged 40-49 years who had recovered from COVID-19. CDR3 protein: CATSDRTGPDEKLFF. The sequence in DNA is TGTGCCACCAGTGATCGGACAGGACCGGATGAAAAACTGTTTTTT.